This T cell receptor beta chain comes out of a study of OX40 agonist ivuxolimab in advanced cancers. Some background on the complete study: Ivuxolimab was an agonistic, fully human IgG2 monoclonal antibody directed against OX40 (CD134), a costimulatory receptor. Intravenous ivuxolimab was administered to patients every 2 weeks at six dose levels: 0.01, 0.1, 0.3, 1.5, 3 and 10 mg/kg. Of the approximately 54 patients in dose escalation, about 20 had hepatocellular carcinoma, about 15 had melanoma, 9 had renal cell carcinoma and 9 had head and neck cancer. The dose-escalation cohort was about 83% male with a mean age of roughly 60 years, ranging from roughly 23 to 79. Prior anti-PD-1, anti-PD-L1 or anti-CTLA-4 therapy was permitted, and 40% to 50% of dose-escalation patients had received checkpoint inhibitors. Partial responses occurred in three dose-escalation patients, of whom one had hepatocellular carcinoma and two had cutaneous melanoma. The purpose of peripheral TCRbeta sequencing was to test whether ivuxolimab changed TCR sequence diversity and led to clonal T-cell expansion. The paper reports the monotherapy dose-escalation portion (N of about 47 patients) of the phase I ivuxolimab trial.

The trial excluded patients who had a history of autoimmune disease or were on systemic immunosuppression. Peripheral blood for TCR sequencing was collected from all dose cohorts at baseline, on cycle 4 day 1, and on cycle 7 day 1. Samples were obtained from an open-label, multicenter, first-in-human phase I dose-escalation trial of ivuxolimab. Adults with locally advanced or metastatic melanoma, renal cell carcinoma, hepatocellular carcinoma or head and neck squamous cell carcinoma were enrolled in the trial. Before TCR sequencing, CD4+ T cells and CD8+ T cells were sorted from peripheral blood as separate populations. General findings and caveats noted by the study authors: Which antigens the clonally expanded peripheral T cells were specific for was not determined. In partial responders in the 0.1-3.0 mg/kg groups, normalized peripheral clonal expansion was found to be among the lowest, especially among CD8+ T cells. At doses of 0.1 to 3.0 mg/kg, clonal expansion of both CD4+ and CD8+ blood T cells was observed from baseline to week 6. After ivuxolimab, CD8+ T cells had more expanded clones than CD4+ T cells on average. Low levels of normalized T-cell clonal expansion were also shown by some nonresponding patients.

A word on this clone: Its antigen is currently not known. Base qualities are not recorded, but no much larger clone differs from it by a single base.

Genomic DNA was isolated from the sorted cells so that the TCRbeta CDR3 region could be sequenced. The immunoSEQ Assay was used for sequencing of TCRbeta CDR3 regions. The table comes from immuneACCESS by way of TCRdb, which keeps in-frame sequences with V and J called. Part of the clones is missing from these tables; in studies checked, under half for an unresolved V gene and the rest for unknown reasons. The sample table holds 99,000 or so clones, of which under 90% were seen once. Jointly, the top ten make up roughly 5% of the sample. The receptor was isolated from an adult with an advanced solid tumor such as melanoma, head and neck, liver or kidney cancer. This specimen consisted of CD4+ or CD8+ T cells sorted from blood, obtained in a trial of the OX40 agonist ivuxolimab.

This receptor has the CDR3 CASSSTSRLATDTQYF. The DNA sequence is as follows: TGTGCCAGCAGTTCGACTAGCCGCCTGGCCACAGATACGCAGTATTTT. This chain joins TRBV27 to TRBJ2-3, and 7 bases in between align with TRBD2. The germline V gene (reference sequence) supplies CDR1 MNHEY and CDR2 SMNVEV. From V the trimming removes 4 bases and from J it removes 2 bases, while the gene matches leave 9 bases of the junction unaccounted for. From cysteine to phenylalanine, the CDR3 is 16 amino acids long. Left in the record is the CDR3 DNA by itself, 48 bases read in frame from the first base.